This is a list of T cell receptor beta chains from one sample in a study of cytomegalovirus exposure and HLA in healthy donors. The assay was immunoSEQ multiplex PCR, and TCRdb's table has in-frame clones only and misses some. The sample gives around 150,000 clones, approximately 85% of which show up once; 2% to 2.5% is in the top ten. The sample consisted of PBMCs. Receptors were obtained from a man aged 18 to 29 in good health and CMV-seropositive. CDR3s include the opening cysteine and the closing phenylalanine or tryptophan. D genes are given only for firm matches. Rows may omit the clone size; those that give it use once, few, many or a size class.

clone size,CDR3 length,V gene,J gene,D gene,CDR3 DNA,CDR3 protein
-,16,TRBV18,TRBJ2-1,TRBD2,TGTGCCAGCTCACCCCTTCTCGCGGGGGGCTACAATGAGCAGTTCTTC,CASSPLLAGGYNEQFF
once,12,TRBV28,TRBJ1-1,-,TGTGCCAGCAGTTTCCAGTACGCTGAAGCTTTCTTT,CASSFQYAEAFF
-,15,TRBV6-5,TRBJ2-3,-,TGTGCCAGCAGTGCGCTAGCTACTAGCACAGATACGCAGTATTTT,CASSALATSTDTQYF
-,15,TRBV7-3,TRBJ2-2,-,TGTGCCAGCAGCAGGGGGGGCCGGGGCACCGGGGAGCTGTTTTTT,CASSRGGRGTGELFF
-,13,TRBV7-9,TRBJ1-2,TRBD1,TGTGCCAGCAGCTTAGAGACAGGGTTTGACTACACCTTC,CASSLETGFDYTF
once,14,TRBV9,TRBJ2-3,-,TGTGCCAGCAGTCGGAGGAGGAGCACAGATACGCAGTATTTT,CASSRRRSTDTQYF
-,18,TRBV7-2,TRBJ2-3,TRBD2,TGTGCCAGCAGCGATACCTCCTTAGCGGGGGGAATCACAGATACGCAGTATTTT,CASSDTSLAGGITDTQYF
-,11,TRBV11-3,TRBJ2-4,-,TGTGCCAGCAGCAGCGCGAACATTCAGTACTTC,CASSSANIQYF
-,15,TRBV9,TRBJ1-5,-,TGTGCCAGCAGCGTCGGGGGAAATAGCAATCAGCCCCAGCATTTT,CASSVGGNSNQPQHF
few,13,TRBV7-7,TRBJ2-2,-,TGTGCTAGCAGCCCAGCGGTCACTGGGGAGCTGTTTTTT,CASSPAVTGELFF
-,15,TRBV30,TRBJ1-5,TRBD1,TGTGCCTGGAGTCCGCCGGGACAGGGACATCAGCCCCAGCATTTT,CAWSPPGQGHQPQHF